The 26 T cell receptor beta chains reported below all come from one sample, sequenced in a study of post-analysis software for immune sequencing data. Study results and caveats: Controls had lower frequencies than patients of 4 or 5 TRBV segments, which included TRBV5-6, TRBV5-1 and TRBV20-1.

Antigen specificity for these receptors is unknown. Prepared TCR beta cDNA libraries contained unique molecular identifiers. TCRdb re-analysed the PCR reads in MiXCR, keeping a single row per CDR3 protein. The table shows 550,000 to 700,000 distinct CDR3 sequences, with roughly 46% occurring only once. Specimen: blood. The source is a girl under 18 with multiple sclerosis.

The CDR3 sequence is CASSSSLPLDNEQFF. DNA of the CDR3: TGTGCCAGCAGTTCGAGCTTGCCCCTCGACAATGAGCAGTTCTTC. The rearrangement links TRBV12-3 or TRBV12-4 to TRBJ2-1; unclear D gene. V lost 4 bases and J lost 5, with 15 bases in between. The CDR3 has 15 amino acids.

The chain is built from TRBV29-1 and TRBJ1-5; 9 bases fit TRBD1. Germline V gene data show CDR1 as SQVTM and CDR2 as ANQGSEA. The CDR3 spans 13 residues. CDR3 sequence reads: CRAGDRANQPQHF. The CDR3, as DNA: TGCAGGGCCGGGGACAGGGCCAATCAGCCCCAGCATTTT.

In this sample, this clonotype turned up a few times. The V and J genes are TRBV9 and TRBJ2-1; TRBD2 matches at 10 bases. Germline CDR1 is SGDLS and CDR2 is YYNGEE. CDR3 length: 18 amino acids. V shed 2 bases and J 9 bases; nucleotides not matched to a gene: 17. CDR3 sequence reads: CASSVGLFSGGPRSEQFF. The DNA of the CDR3 is TGTGCCAGCAGCGTTGGTTTATTTAGCGGGGGGCCTAGGAGTGAGCAGTTCTTC.

The genes are TRBV4-1 and TRBJ1-4; possible D gene TRBD1, 6 bases. Germline V gives CDR1 MGHRA, CDR2 YSYEKL. The CDR3 is 15 residues long. V dropped 5 bases and J dropped 8 bases, with 18 bases sitting between them. As DNA, the CDR3 is TGCGCCAGCAGCTATATGGGGACAAGGATAGAAAAACTGTTTTTT. Encoded protein: CASSYMGTRIEKLFF.

This chain connects TRBV11-2 to TRBJ2-5, with a tentative D call TRBD1 (6 bases). The CDR3 contains 15 residues. V was shortened by 3 bases and J by 2 bases, with 13 bases between the two germline ends. Per germline, CDR1 SGHAT and CDR2 FQNNGV. CDR3 amino acids: CASSFTGRYQETQYF. The CDR3 DNA reads as TGTGCCAGCAGCTTTACAGGGCGTTATCAAGAGACCCAGTACTTC.

The rearrangement links TRBV7-2 to TRBJ1-2, with D possibly being TRBD1 (5 bases). The CDR3 is 13 amino acids. Between the trimmed V and J ends, which lost 5 bases and 8 bases, there was a span of 15 bases. Germline V gene data show CDR1 as SGHTA and CDR2 as FQGNSA. CDR3 region: CASSTGGRVGYTF. The CDR3 DNA reads as TGTGCCAGCAGCACAGGAGGTAGGGTCGGCTACACCTTC. Variable domain in full (rest from reference TRBV7-2 and TRBJ1-2): GAGVSQSPSNKVTEKGKDVELRCDPISGHTALYWYRQSLGQGLEFLIYFQGNSAPDKSGLPSDRFSAERTGGSVSTLTIQRTQQEDSAVYLCASSTGGRVGYTFGSGTRLTVV.

Details on this clonotype: Mismatch with germline at one junction end may stem from a read error. The V and J genes are TRBV29-1 and TRBJ1-5; D might be TRBD1 (6 bases). The CDR3 is 16 residues long. Germline loops: CDR1 SQVTM, CDR2 ANQGSEA. CDR3 in amino acids: CSVERSRDKRNQPRHF. In DNA, the CDR3 is TGCAGCGTTGAAAGGTCCCGGGACAAACGAAATCAGCCCCGGCATTTT.

This clonotype was seen a handful of times. The chain's CDR3 is CASSLFWKGSSQPQHF. The CDR3 nucleotides read TGTGCCAGCAGCTTATTTTGGAAGGGATCTAGTCAGCCCCAGCATTTT. The V and J genes are TRBV7-9 and TRBJ1-5; D is ambiguous. The V end was cut by 2 bases, the J end by 6 bases, with 17 bases between. Germline CDR1 is SEHNR and CDR2 is FQNEAQ (reference sequence). This CDR3 spans 16 amino acids.

The CDR3 region has the DNA TGTGCCAGCAGTACACTGGGACTAGCGGGAGGAGGGAACGAGCAGTACTTC. It encodes CASSTLGLAGGGNEQYF. V gene TRBV12-3 or TRBV12-4 combines with J gene TRBJ2-4; the match to TRBD2 covers 15 bases. The J call may be in error: the DNA end matches TRBJ2-7 better. This CDR3 spans 17 amino acids.

This clonotype occurred a few times. V is TRBV7-3 and J is TRBJ2-5; D remains ambiguous. CDR3 length: 13 residues. The V end lost 5 bases, the J end lost 3 bases, and 10 bases lay between the germline ends. CDR1 is SGHTA and CDR2 is FQGTGA in the germline V gene. CDR3 region: CASSLSTEETQYF. CDR3 nucleotide sequence: TGTGCCAGCAGCCTATCCACGGAAGAGACCCAGTACTTC.

The chain couples TRBV2 to TRBJ1-6; possible D gene TRBD1, 6 bases. This CDR3 spans 17 amino acids. V was cut by 3 bases and J by 5 bases, with 17 bases left in between. The V gene's germline CDR1 is SNHLY and CDR2 FYNNEI. The DNA of the CDR3 is TGTGCCAGCAGTGACCCCGTACACAGGGAGGATAATTCACCCCTCCACTTT. It yields the protein CASSDPVHREDNSPLHF.

This clonotype showed up just a few times. The genes are TRBV4-1 and TRBJ2-7, with TRBD2 identical over 11 bases. Germline lookup yields CDR1 MGHRA and CDR2 YSYEKL. The CDR3 extends over 17 amino acids. With V trimmed by 4 bases and J by 0 bases, 8 bases remained unmatched. The CDR3 bases are TGCGCCAGCAGCCTGGGGACTAGCGGAGTCCGCTCCTACGAGCAGTACTTC. Residues: CASSLGTSGVRSYEQYF.

This chain uses TRBV6-6 with TRBJ2-1; 9 nucleotides match TRBD2. V dropped 6 bases and J dropped 2; count of bases not matched to a gene: 5. From germline, CDR1 is MNHNY and CDR2 SVGAGI (reference sequence). This CDR3 has 15 amino acids. CDR3 amino acids: CASSSGGNPYNEQFF. For the CDR3, the DNA is TGTGCCAGCAGCAGCGGGGGGAACCCCTACAATGAGCAGTTCTTC.

The chain couples TRBV29-1 to TRBJ2-3; D is perhaps TRBD1 (6 bases). This CDR3 contains 13 residues. V gave up 3 bases and J gave up 1 base, with 8 bases separating them. The germline V gene encodes CDR1 SQVTM and CDR2 ANQGSEA. The CDR3 nucleotides read TGCAGCGTTGAGACAGGCGGCACAGATACGCAGTATTTT. Translating gives CSVETGGTDTQYF.

This clonotype has just a few counts. This chain links TRBV5-1 with TRBJ2-1; D gene unclear. Trimming removed 6 bases from V and 4 bases from J, with 8 bases in between. From germline, CDR1 is SGHRS and CDR2 YFSETQ. This CDR3 spans 12 amino acids. CDR3 residues: CASKDGYNEQFF. CDR3 coding DNA: TGCGCCAGCAAGGACGGGTACAATGAGCAGTTCTTC.

The chain carries TRBV7-2 and TRBJ2-3, with 7 bases identical to TRBD2. V trimming: 2 bases; J trimming: 2 bases; junction bases outside the gene matches: 4. CDR3 length: 15 amino acids. Germline CDR1 reads SGHTA; CDR2 reads FQGNSA. The CDR3 region is CASSLRRGTTDTQYF. The CDR3 coding sequence is TGTGCCAGCAGCTTAAGGCGGGGGACCACAGATACGCAGTATTTT.

The chain uses TRBV5-1 and TRBJ1-2; 8 nucleotides line up with TRBD1. This CDR3 region has 15 residues. Germline CDR1 and CDR2: SGHRS and YFSETQ. J was trimmed by 8 bases and V by 1 base; bases with no gene match: 10. The CDR3 here is CASSLLGSGGDGYTF. In DNA form, the CDR3 reads TGCGCCAGCAGCTTGCTGGGCTCAGGGGGCGACGGCTACACCTTC.

The chain employs TRBV4-2 and TRBJ1-1, with TRBD1 identical over 9 bases. Trimming at V came to 0 bases and at J to 2 bases, leaving 7 bases not matched to a gene. The CDR3 length is 17 residues. Germline values: CDR1 LGHNA, CDR2 YNFKEQ. CDR3 region: CASSQDGTGPSNTEAFF. The CDR3 nucleotides read TGTGCCAGCAGCCAAGATGGGACAGGGCCTTCCAACACTGAAGCTTTCTTT.

CDR3 nucleotide sequence: TGTGCCAGCAGTGACTCAATAGGCGGGGGCGCAGATACGCAGTATTTT. Amino acids: CASSDSIGGGADTQYF. The gene calls are TRBV6-4 and TRBJ2-3; tentatively, D is TRBD2 (7 bases). CDR3 length: 16 residues. Germline V gene data show CDR1 as MRHNA and CDR2 as SNTAGT. V was cut by 0 bases and J by 4 bases, with 14 bases left in between.

The J gene is TRBJ1-5, the V gene TRBV7-9, with 7 bases lining up with TRBD1. The junction had 18 bases not matched to a gene; V was cut back by 5 bases and J by 5 bases. Germline V gene lookup returns CDR1 SEHNR and CDR2 FQNEAQ (reference sequence). The CDR3 is made up of 18 amino acids. The CDR3: CASSPTYEGQAIDQPQHF. DNA of the CDR3: TGTGCCAGCAGCCCTACTTATGAAGGACAGGCCATCGATCAGCCCCAGCATTTT.

This clonotype has only a few counts. The chain uses TRBV5-1 and TRBJ1-2; 7 bases map to TRBD1. Germline loops: CDR1 SGHRS, CDR2 YFSETQ. The V and J ends lost 3 bases and 4 bases, in that order; junction bases with no gene match: 6. The CDR3 consists of 14 residues. The CDR3 reads CASSSATGIYGYTF. The CDR3 region has the DNA TGCGCCAGCAGCTCCGCGACAGGGATCTATGGCTACACCTTC.

The V gene is TRBV5-6, the J gene TRBJ1-6; no clear D. The CDR3 has 14 residues. V lost 0 bases to trimming and J lost 7 bases, with 8 bases between them. Germline V gives CDR1 SGHDT, CDR2 YYEEEE. The CDR3 loop is CASSLGRGNSPLHF. CDR3 DNA sequence: TGTGCCAGCAGCTTGGGCAGAGGCAATTCACCCCTCCACTTT.

The chain carries TRBV14 and TRBJ2-4; TRBD1 matches 7 bases. The DNA end favors TRBJ2-7, so the J call may be wrong. This CDR3 is built from 16 residues. The germline V gene encodes CDR1 SGHDN and CDR2 FVKESK. CDR3 sequence: CASSHWARDRPYEQYF. CDR3 coding DNA: TGTGCCAGCAGCCATTGGGCCCGGGACAGACCCTACGAGCAGTACTTC.

The rearrangement uses TRBV29-1 and TRBJ2-1, with TRBD1 identical over 9 bases. Germline CDR1 SQVTM, CDR2 ANQGSEA. Germline trimming cut 0 bases from V and 6 bases from J; bases unmatched to any gene: 6. The CDR3 runs to 15 residues. The CDR3, as DNA: TGCAGCGTTGAAGATTGGGACAGGGTGGTCAATGAGCAGTTCTTC. Translated: CSVEDWDRVVNEQFF.

This clonotype was picked up a small number of times. The rearrangement joins TRBV20-1 to TRBJ2-3, with D perhaps matching TRBD1 or TRBD2 (5 bases each). The ends were cut back, 6 bases at V and 1 base at J, with 11 bases in the middle. Germline V gene lookup returns CDR1 DFQATT and CDR2 SNEGSKA (reference sequence). The CDR3 length is 13 residues. Here the CDR3 DNA reads TGCAGTGCCCCCCGGGGCGGCACAGATACGCAGTATTTT. Its translation: CSAPRGGTDTQYF.

J is TRBJ2-3 and V is TRBV5-1; D is possibly TRBD2 (5 bases). Germline loops: CDR1 SGHRS, CDR2 YFSETQ. This CDR3 has 16 residues. V was pared by 4 bases and J by 1 base, with 16 bases between. This chain's CDR3 is CASSLWGGERTDTQYF. CDR3 in DNA: TGCGCCAGCAGCCTTTGGGGTGGGGAGCGCACAGATACGCAGTATTTT.